The 19 T cell receptor beta chains below come from one sample, sequenced in a study of molecular identifiers for immune sequencing clone quantification. In TCRdb, the PCR reads were re-called with MiXCR into one record per CDR3 protein. The sample holds about 510,000 distinct CDR3 sequences, over 20% seen once. The sample comprised naive CD8+ T cells from blood, with Jurkat cell RNA spiked in. Specified subset: FACS-sorted CD8+CD4-CCR7+CD45RA+ naive T cells. The origin of the receptors is a human donor in good health. Some libraries in this study had Jurkat cell RNA spiked in.

Of note for this clonotype: Since a much larger clone is just one base distant, this may be a read error. CDR3 amino acids: CASIRGAGFTDTQYF. The CDR3 DNA is TGTGCCAGCATCCGAGGGGCAGGATTCACAGATACGCAGTATTTT. The chain carries TRBV7-6 and TRBJ2-3; either TRBD1 or TRBD2 may supply D (5 bases each). The length of the CDR3 is 15 residues. V lost 7 bases to trimming and J lost 2 bases, with 16 bases between them. The germline gives CDR1 SGHVS, CDR2 FNYEAQ.

This clonotype was seen a handful of times. This chain connects TRBV12-3 or TRBV12-4 to TRBJ1-1; the D gene is possibly TRBD1 (6 bases). The V end was cut by 5 bases, the J end by 3 bases, with 22 bases between. The CDR3 extends over 17 amino acids. The chain's CDR3 is CASSPNFGTPHYTEAFF. In DNA form, the CDR3 reads TGTGCCAGCAGTCCTAACTTTGGGACACCCCACTACACTGAAGCTTTCTTT.

Note on this clonotype: This sequence may be a read error, since a much larger clone differs from it by one base. This chain links TRBV27 with TRBJ2-7; no reliable D call. Germline loops: CDR1 MNHEY, CDR2 SMNVEV (reference sequence). The CDR3 covers 13 residues. The CDR3 spells CASSFSRAYELYF. In DNA form, the CDR3 reads TGTGCCAGCAGTTTTTCCCGGGCCTACGAGCTGTACTTC.

V is TRBV19 and J is TRBJ1-5; D is undetermined. The CDR3 covers 15 residues. Per germline, CDR1 LNHDA and CDR2 SQIVND (reference sequence). Trimming cost V 5 bases and J 4 bases, with 15 bases left between them. The CDR3: CASSPNTRQNQPQHF. The CDR3 DNA reads as TGTGCCAGTAGTCCCAATACGAGGCAAAATCAGCCCCAGCATTTT.

For this clonotype: At one of its ends the junction is not consistent with the germline gene, which may arise from a read error. This chain uses TRBV4-1 with TRBJ1-4, with D possibly matching TRBD1 (5 bases). From germline, CDR1 is MGHRA and CDR2 YSYEKL. The CDR3 consists of 16 residues. As DNA, the CDR3 is TGCGCCAGCAGCCAAGATCTTCCGGGACTTGGGGAAAAACTGCTTTTT. Its protein product is CASSQDLPGLGEKLLF.

This clonotype was seen ten or more times. J is TRBJ1-5 and V is TRBV6-6, with 10 bases lining up with TRBD1. With 6 bases clipped from V and 7 bases from J, the junction kept 18 bases outside the gene matches. This CDR3 contains 18 residues. Germline V CDR1 and CDR2: MNHNY, SVGAGI (reference sequence). CDR3 bases: TGTGCCAGCAGACGGCTACTTTTGGGGACAGGGGACCGCCAGCCCCAGCATTTT. It is translated as CASRRLLLGTGDRQPQHF.

This clonotype was detected only a few times. This sequence joins TRBV12-3 or TRBV12-4 and TRBJ2-3; 7 nucleotides match TRBD1. The ends lost 5 bases at V and 6 bases at J; junction bases unmatched: 8. CDR3 length: 14 residues. The CDR3 protein is CASSPQIQGDTQYF. CDR3 coding DNA: TGTGCCAGCAGTCCTCAGATACAGGGGGATACGCAGTATTTT.

The table lists this clonotype with many counts. This chain connects TRBV4-1 to TRBJ1-6; 9 bases match TRBD1. From germline, CDR1 is MGHRA and CDR2 YSYEKL. CDR3 length equals 16 residues. After removal of 3 bases from V and 10 bases from J, the junction contained 10 bases not matched to a gene. Here the CDR3 reads CASSQEQGARNSPLHF. DNA for the CDR3: TGCGCCAGCAGCCAGGAACAGGGGGCGCGGAACTCACCCCTCCACTTT.

This clonotype was recorded many times. DNA for the CDR3: TGTGCCAGCAGCAAAGCCCAGGACATCTGGGTTAATCAGCCCCAGCATTTT. Translated: CASSKAQDIWVNQPQHF. This sequence joins TRBV21-1 and TRBJ1-5; no DNA check was done on the table's D call, TRBD1. TRBV21-1 is termed a pseudogene. The CDR3 is made up of 17 amino acids.

There are a few counts of this clonotype. The J gene is TRBJ2-1, the V gene TRBV4-2; 9 bases align to TRBD2. The junction had 12 bases not matched to a gene; V was cut back by 4 bases and J by 8 bases. The germline V gene encodes CDR1 LGHNA and CDR2 YNFKEQ. The CDR3 totals 16 residues. The CDR3 spells CASSLTYLAGEDEQFF. CDR3 nucleotide sequence: TGTGCCAGCAGCCTTACCTACTTAGCGGGAGAGGATGAGCAGTTCTTC.

Regarding this clonotype: A single base separates this from a much larger clone, so it may be a read error. The chain is built from TRBV6-5 and TRBJ1-1; D unclear. Trimming took 0 bases from V and 7 from J, leaving 6 bases between them. Germline assignment: CDR1 MNHEY and CDR2 SVGAGI. The CDR3 has 12 amino acids. The CDR3 loop is CASSYSSDEAFF. The CDR3 nucleotides read TGTGCCAGCAGTTACTCCTCGGATGAAGCTTTCTTT.

This clonotype appeared a few times. This chain connects TRBV7-3 to TRBJ2-3; 9 bases align to TRBD2. The CDR3 length is 16 residues. The junction had 12 bases not matched to a gene; V was cut back by 5 bases and J by 6 bases. Germline values: CDR1 SGHTA, CDR2 FQGTGA. CDR3 bases: TGTGCCAGCAGCCCCAACGGGCTAGCGGGATCTGATACGCAGTATTTT. This translates into CASSPNGLAGSDTQYF.

With respect to this clonotype: Germline and junction disagree at one end, which may indicate a read error. The chain carries TRBV4-1 and TRBJ2-7; D may be TRBD1 (5 bases). Germline assignment: CDR1 MGHRA and CDR2 YSYEKL. The CDR3 is 15 residues long. The CDR3 DNA follows: TGCGCCAGCATCCAAGAGAGACAGAGCTCCTACGAGCAGTACTTC. It encodes CASIQERQSSYEQYF.

In regard to this clonotype: The germline gene is not matched at one end of the junction; a read error may be the cause. CDR3 amino acids: CASSFSGGTGAFF. DNA of the CDR3: TGTGCCAGCAGTTTTTCAGGGGGTACTGGAGCTTTCTTT. V and J are TRBV12-3 or TRBV12-4 and TRBJ1-1; 7 nucleotides agree with TRBD1. This CDR3 is built from 13 residues.

The chain combines TRBV12-3 or TRBV12-4 with TRBJ1-3; 10 bases line up with TRBD1. The CDR3 spans 15 residues. The V gene end was trimmed by 6 bases and the J gene end by 8 bases; junction bases not matched to a gene: 10. CDR3 protein: CASRNRGDRGDTIYF. The CDR3 nucleotides read TGTGCCAGCAGAAATCGGGGGGACAGGGGAGACACCATATATTTT.

This clonotype was detected many times. This chain uses TRBV29-1 with TRBJ2-7; weak D call: TRBD1 (5 bases). The CDR3 spans 12 residues. Per germline, CDR1 SQVTM and CDR2 ANQGSEA. With 6 bases removed from V and 0 bases from J, the gap between germline ends came to 9 bases. The CDR3 loop is CSVTENSYEQYF. CDR3 nucleotides: TGCAGCGTGACAGAGAACTCCTACGAGCAGTACTTC.

Details on this clonotype: The junction and the germline gene differ at one end; a read error may be behind it. The rearrangement links TRBV5-6 to TRBJ1-1; D gene uncertain. The CDR3 contains 13 residues. CDR1 SGHDT and CDR2 YYEEEE come from the germline V gene. The CDR3 DNA sequence: TGTGCCAACAGCCTTTACGAGTACACTGAAGCTTTCTTT. Its translation is CANSLYEYTEAFF. The variable domain in full, completed from reference TRBV5-6 and TRBJ1-1, reads DAGVTQSPTHLIKTRGQQVTLRCSPKSGHDTVSWYQQALGQGPQFIFQYYEEEERQRGNFPDRFSGHQFPNYSSELNVNALLLGDSALYLCANSLYEYTEAFFGQGTRLTVV.

This clonotype has only a few counts. This may arise from a read error, as a much more abundant clone is one base away. The genes are TRBV5-1 and TRBJ1-1, with 7 bases identical to TRBD1. From germline, CDR1 is SGHRS and CDR2 YFSETQ. The V segment lost 7 bases and the J segment 7 bases; nucleotides outside the gene matches: 7. The CDR3 loop spans 12 amino acids. Here the CDR3 DNA reads TGCGCCAGCGGCTGGGGGACAGATGAAGCTTTCTTT. Protein sequence: CASGWGTDEAFF.

Comments on this clonotype: Possible read error: a much larger clone is one base away. J is TRBJ2-6 and V is TRBV5-6; D remains ambiguous. Trimming stripped 3 bases from V and 0 bases from J, with 7 bases between. CDR1 is SGHDT, CDR2 YYEEEE, per germline. The CDR3 runs to 15 residues. In DNA form, the CDR3 reads TGTGCCAGCAGCTCGCTCAGCTCTGGGGCCAACGTCCTGACTTTC. It specifies CASSSLSSGANVLTF.